This T cell receptor (beta chain) stems from a study of T cell responses to AZD1222 COVID-19 vaccine. Notes on the study in general: The donor cohort was predominantly white British with a female majority, and clonal diversity may have been underestimated. Of spike-specific TCRs, nearly half reportedly target regions left unmutated in variants. Vaccination with two AZD1222 doses was followed by a rise in Spike-specific TCR breadth and depth. Just a handful of AZD1222 recipients tested seropositive at baseline.

Clones were sequenced by immunoSEQ multiplex PCR, and TCRdb holds only the in-frame ones, with some missing. Of some 280,000 clones in the sample, around 93% were seen once. About this clone: Its antigen is as yet unknown.

Trimming removed 4 bases from V and 5 bases from J; junction bases left unmatched: 11. CDR1 is LNHNV and CDR2 is YYDKDF in the germline V gene (reference sequence). The CDR3 is 16 residues long. The chain combines TRBV15 with TRBJ1-3; TRBD1 agrees at 7 bases. Sequences were derived from peripheral blood, sampled 28 days after the second AZD1222 dose. This clonotype was sampled from an adult who received the AZD1222 COVID-19 vaccine. CDR3 sequence reads: CATSISTGTARNTIYF. The CDR3 DNA reads as TGTGCCACCAGCATCAGCACCGGGACAGCGAGAAACACCATATATTTT.